This entry is about one T cell receptor (beta chain). The antigen remains unidentified. Germline and junction disagree at one end, which may indicate a read error. The data belong to a study of T cell responses to AZD1222 COVID-19 vaccine. Some clones are missing from TCRdb's copy, which holds only in-frame ones; the method was immunoSEQ multiplex PCR. The sample lists 120,000 or so clones, less than 90% occurring once. Study-wide points: AZD1222 recipients seropositive at baseline numbered only five to seven. Spike-specific TCR breadth and depth were elevated following two AZD1222 doses. Every sample of the repertoires postdated the peak T cell response.

The CDR3 is 12 amino acids. The source was peripheral blood, collected on day 0 of AZD1222 vaccination. The rearrangement joins TRBV12-3 or TRBV12-4 to TRBJ2-5, with TRBD2 matching 7 bases. The receptor comes from an adult in good health. The DNA for the CDR3 is TGTGCCAGCAGCCGTCTAGCGGAGCGGCAAGACTTC. It encodes CASSRLAERQDF.